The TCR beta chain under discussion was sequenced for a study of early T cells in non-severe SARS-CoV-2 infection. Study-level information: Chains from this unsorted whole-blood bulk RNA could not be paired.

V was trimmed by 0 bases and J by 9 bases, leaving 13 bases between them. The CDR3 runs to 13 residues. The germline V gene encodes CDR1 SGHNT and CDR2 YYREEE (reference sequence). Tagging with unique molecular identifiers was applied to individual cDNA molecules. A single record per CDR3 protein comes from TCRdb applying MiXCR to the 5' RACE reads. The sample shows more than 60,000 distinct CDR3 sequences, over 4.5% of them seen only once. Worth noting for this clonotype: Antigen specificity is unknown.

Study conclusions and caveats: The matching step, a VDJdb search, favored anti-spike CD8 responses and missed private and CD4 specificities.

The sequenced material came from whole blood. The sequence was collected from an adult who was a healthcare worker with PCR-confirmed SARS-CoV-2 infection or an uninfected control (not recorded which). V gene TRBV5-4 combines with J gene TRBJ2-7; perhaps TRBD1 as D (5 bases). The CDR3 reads CASSLATQGGQYF. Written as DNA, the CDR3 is TGTGCCAGCAGCTTGGCGACTCAGGGCGGGCAGTACTTC. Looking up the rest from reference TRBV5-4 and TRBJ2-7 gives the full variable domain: ETGVTQSPTHLIKTRGQQVTLRCSSQSGHNTVSWYQQALGQGPQFIFQYYREEENGRGNFPPRFSGLQFPNYSSELNVNALELDDSALYLCASSLATQGGQYFGPGTRLTVT.